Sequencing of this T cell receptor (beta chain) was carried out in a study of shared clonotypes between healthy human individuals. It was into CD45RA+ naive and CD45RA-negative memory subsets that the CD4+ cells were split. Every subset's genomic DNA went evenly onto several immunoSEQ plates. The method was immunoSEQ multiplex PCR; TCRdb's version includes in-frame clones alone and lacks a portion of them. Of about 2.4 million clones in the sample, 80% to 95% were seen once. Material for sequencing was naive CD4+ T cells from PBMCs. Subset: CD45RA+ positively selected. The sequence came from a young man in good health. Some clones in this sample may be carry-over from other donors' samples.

The CDR3 loop reads CASSNLRPMGVEQYF. The CDR3 region has the DNA TGTGCCAGCAGTAACCTCCGGCCAATGGGGGTCGAGCAGTACTTC. The rearrangement joins TRBV6-1 to TRBJ2-7, with D perhaps assigned TRBD1 or TRBD2 (5 bases each). The CDR3 consists of 15 residues. V shed 5 bases and J shed 6 bases, with 20 bases lying between them. The germline V gene encodes CDR1 MNHNS and CDR2 SASEGT.